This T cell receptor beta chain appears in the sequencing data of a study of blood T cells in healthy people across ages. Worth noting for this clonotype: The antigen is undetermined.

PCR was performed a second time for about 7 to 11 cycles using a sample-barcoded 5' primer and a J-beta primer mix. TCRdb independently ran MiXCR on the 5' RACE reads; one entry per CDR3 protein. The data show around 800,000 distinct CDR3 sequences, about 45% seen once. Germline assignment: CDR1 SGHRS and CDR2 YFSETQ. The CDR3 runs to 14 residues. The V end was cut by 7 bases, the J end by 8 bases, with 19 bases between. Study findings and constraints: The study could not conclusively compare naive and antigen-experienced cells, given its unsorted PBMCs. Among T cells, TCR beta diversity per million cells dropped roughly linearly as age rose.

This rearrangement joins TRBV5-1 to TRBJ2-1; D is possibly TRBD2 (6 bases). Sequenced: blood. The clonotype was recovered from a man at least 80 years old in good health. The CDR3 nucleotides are TGCGCCAGCCTCCCGACTAACGGGAGTGATGAGCAGTTCTTC. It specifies CASLPTNGSDEQFF.